What follows are 5 T cell receptor beta chains derived from one specimen sequenced in a study of T cell clonality in common variable immunodeficiency. The assay was immunoSEQ multiplex PCR, and TCRdb's table has in-frame clones only and misses some. Altogether about 23,000 clones were found in the sample, and no singletons occur. Broader study findings: Fewer deletions and N-nucleotide insertions were reportedly seen in common variable immunodeficiency TCR beta sequences.

These receptors' targets are unknown. Input material: peripheral blood mononuclear cells. The receptors were gathered from a human donor with common variable immunodeficiency.

This clone appeared a few times. Read coverage stops 3 residues before the CDR3 terminus; the germline J gene supplies the remainder. V is TRBV29-1 and J is TRBJ2-5; D possibly corresponds to TRBD2 (5 bases). The CDR3 totals 11 residues. V was cut by 2 bases and J by 5 bases, with 6 bases left in between. Germline CDR1 and CDR2: SQVTM and ANQGSEA. The part of the CDR3 DNA that was read is TGCAGCGTTGAACCGGGGGAGACC. It encodes CSVEPGET. The complete CDR3 sequence is CSVEPGETQYF.

In this sample, this clone turned up many times. The sequence runs out 3 residues before the end of the CDR3; the remainder is reconstructed from the germline J gene. The gene calls are TRBV7-8 and TRBJ2-1; D possibly corresponds to TRBD2 (5 bases). V gave up 1 base and J gave up 9 bases, with 7 bases separating them. The CDR3 totals 12 residues. The germline V gene encodes CDR1 SGHVS and CDR2 FQNEAQ. The sequenced part of the CDR3 DNA is TGTGCCAGCAGCTTAGAAGGACTTGAG. It encodes CASSLEGLE. The entire CDR3 protein is CASSLEGLEQFF.

Worth noting for this clone: The read comes to an end 3 residues before the CDR3 does, leaving the germline J gene to fill in the end. This chain links TRBV2 with TRBJ1-2; D is unresolved. CDR3 length: 12 amino acids. Per the germline V gene, CDR1 is SNHLY and CDR2 is FYNNEI. Between the trimmed V and J ends, which lost 6 bases and 4 bases, there was a span of 9 bases. The part of the CDR3 DNA that was read is TGTGCCAGCAGGTATTACTCCTATGGC. Its translation is CASRYYSYG. The full CDR3 reads CASRYYSYGYTF.

This clone was observed a handful of times. Read coverage stops 3 residues before the CDR3 terminus; the germline J gene supplies the remainder. The chain couples TRBV19 to TRBJ2-7; D may be TRBD1 (6 bases). The germline V gene encodes CDR1 LNHDA and CDR2 SQIVND (reference sequence). V shed 3 bases and J shed 2 bases, with 17 bases lying between them. The CDR3 consists of 16 residues. The part of the CDR3 DNA that was read is TGTGCCAGTAGTATCGCAGGGGCAGTAGCAACCTACGAG. This translates into CASSIAGAVATYE. The full-length CDR3 reads as CASSIAGAVATYEQYF.

In the case of this clone: The read terminates 3 residues before the CDR3 end, so the remaining end is supplied by the germline J gene. This chain links TRBV5-6 with TRBJ2-7, with D perhaps TRBD1 (5 bases). The CDR3 consists of 14 residues. Deletions cut 6 bases from V and 6 bases from J, with 19 bases between. Germline values: CDR1 SGHDT, CDR2 YYEEEE. CDR3 DNA (partial): TGTGCCAGCACAGAACAGGCCCAATTGGGCGAG. Translating it yields CASTEQAQLGE. The entire CDR3 sequence reads CASTEQAQLGEQYF.